The T cell receptor beta chain described here comes from a study of vaccination effects on CD4 cells after COVID-19. Study at large: The post-vaccine samples were taken, at the median, 72 days after the second dose. Study-level findings and limits: Clonal contraction was marked in infection- and vaccine-induced clones late after vaccination.

This clone occurred a few times. No antigen is known for it. Sequencing was preceded by expansion of antigen-specific CD4+ T cells with viral peptide pools in the ViraFEST assay. Cells that had been cultured for roughly 9 days were the source of isolated CD4+ T cells. Every participant took two doses of the BNT162b2 or mRNA-1273 vaccine. The CDR3 runs 15 residues. V dropped 0 bases and J dropped 1 base, with 12 bases sitting between them. Germline CDR1 GTSNPN, CDR2 SVGIG (reference sequence). Sequencing used immunoSEQ multiplex PCR; TCRdb keeps in-frame clones, though not all of them. Found here are 22,000 or so clones, 65% to 85% of them singletons; the top ten hold approximately 10%.

V is TRBV30 and J is TRBJ1-1; D is unclear. This sequence was found in a human donor who received a COVID-19 vaccine. Sample: CD4+ T cells from PBMCs cultured with HCoV-229E spike peptides, taken after COVID-19 vaccination. CDR3 protein: CAWSVGRVGNTEAFF. In DNA, the CDR3 is TGTGCCTGGAGTGTAGGAAGGGTCGGGAACACTGAAGCTTTCTTT.